The present T cell receptor beta chain was sequenced within a study of control samples from healthy donors and cancer patients. Clones were sequenced by immunoSEQ multiplex PCR, and TCRdb holds only the in-frame ones, with some missing. The table for this sample gives approximately 190,000 clones. This CDR3 spans 15 amino acids. V was shortened by 1 base and J by 5 bases, with 15 bases between the two germline ends. Germline CDR1 is SGHTA and CDR2 is FQGNSA. The material sequenced was blood. The receptor was derived from a woman aged 25 to 39 in good health. The chain has TRBV7-2 and TRBJ2-7, with a possible D match to TRBD1 (5 bases). The CDR3 reads CASSLVTVSFDEQYF. CDR3 DNA: TGTGCCAGCAGCTTAGTGACAGTCTCGTTCGACGAGCAGTACTTC.